This TCR beta chain derives from a study of patients and donors after allogeneic stem cell transplantation. TCRdb itself ran the RT-PCR reads through MiXCR, one entry per CDR3 protein. The data show approximately 250,000 distinct CDR3 sequences, with roughly 13% seen just once and around 10% held by the top ten. Trimming removed 4 bases from V and 2 bases from J; junction bases left unmatched: 11. Looked up from germline, CDR1 is SGHDT and CDR2 is YYEEEE. The CDR3 totals 16 residues. The table lists this clonotype with many counts. The genes are TRBV5-6 and TRBJ2-5; 7 bases match TRBD1. Source material: blood, either unsorted or a sorted T cell fraction (not recorded which). This sequence originates from a human donor who was either an allogeneic HSCT recipient or a stem cell or donor lymphocyte infusion donor (not recorded which). It is not recorded whose cells these are; they may come from a transplant donor. This CDR3 is CASSQTKGDRQETQYF. CDR3 sequence (DNA): TGTGCCAGCAGCCAAACTAAGGGGGACAGACAAGAGACCCAGTACTTC. The full variable domain, in which reference TRBV5-6 and TRBJ2-5 provide the parts outside the CDR3, is DAGVTQSPTHLIKTRGQQVTLRCSPKSGHDTVSWYQQALGQGPQFIFQYYEEEERQRGNFPDRFSGHQFPNYSSELNVNALLLGDSALYLCASSQTKGDRQETQYFGPGTRLLVL.